Below are 17 T cell receptor beta chains sequenced from a single sample in a study of T cell responses to AZD1222 COVID-19 vaccine. Profiling relied on immunoSEQ multiplex PCR, and the TCRdb table lists in-frame clones only, not all of them. Here the sample spans 150,000 to 200,000 clones, 94% being singletons. Here the sequenced sample was peripheral blood, taken 28 days after the second AZD1222 dose. Receptors were obtained from an adult who received the AZD1222 COVID-19 vaccine.

The gene calls are TRBV30 and TRBJ2-2, with D perhaps matching TRBD1 (5 bases). This CDR3 has 13 residues. Trimming cost V 3 bases and J 1 base, with 6 bases left between them. Looked up from germline, CDR1 is GTSNPN and CDR2 is SVGIG (reference sequence). The DNA for the CDR3 is TGTGCCTGGAGAACAGGGAACACCGGGGAGCTGTTTTTT. It is translated as CAWRTGNTGELFF.

This rearrangement joins TRBV12-3 or TRBV12-4 to TRBJ1-2; D call uncertain. This CDR3 is 13 amino acids long. V was trimmed by 3 bases and J by 5 bases, leaving 10 bases between them. The CDR3 nucleotides are TGTGCCAGCAGTTTGGACGGCCCGTATGGCTACACCTTC. This sequence encodes CASSLDGPYGYTF.

This chain connects TRBV11-3 to TRBJ2-7; 7 bases line up with TRBD1. Germline V lookup: CDR1 SGHNT, CDR2 YENEEA. The CDR3 is 16 residues long. Trimming at V came to 6 bases and at J to 2 bases, leaving 13 bases not matched to a gene. In DNA form, the CDR3 reads TGTGCCAGCAGACCTCACACCGGGACAGCAACCTACGAGCAGTACTTC. This codes for CASRPHTGTATYEQYF. Drawing the rest from reference TRBV11-3 and TRBJ2-7, the complete variable domain is EAGVVQSPRYKIIEKKQPVAFWCNPISGHNTLYWYLQNLGQGPELLIRYENEEAVDDSQLPKDRFSAERLKGVDSTLKIQPAELGDSAVYLCASRPHTGTATYEQYFGPGTRLTVT.

This rearrangement joins TRBV6-2 or TRBV6-3 to TRBJ2-3; TRBD1 or TRBD2 may be the D gene (5 bases each). From germline, CDR1 is MNHEY and CDR2 SVGEGT. V was pared by 2 bases and J by 6 bases, with 12 bases between. This CDR3 has 14 residues. CDR3 DNA sequence: TGTGCCAGCAGTTACGGGGACCCGCGGGATACGCAGTATTTT. This sequence encodes CASSYGDPRDTQYF.

This sequence joins TRBV5-8 and TRBJ2-3, with D hard to call. V was pared by 4 bases and J by 5 bases, with 8 bases between. The CDR3 length is 12 residues. CDR1 and CDR2 (germline): SGHTS, YDEGEE. The CDR3 protein is CASSPRRDTQYF. CDR3 nucleotides: TGTGCCAGCAGCCCTCGTCGAGATACGCAGTATTTT. The whole variable domain, filled in from reference TRBV5-8 and TRBJ2-3, reads EAGVTQSPTHLIKTRGQQATLRCSPISGHTSVYWYQQALGLGLQFLLWYDEGEERNRGNFPPRFSGRQFPNYSSELNVNALELEDSALYLCASSPRRDTQYFGPGTRLTVL.

The chain links TRBV4-1 to TRBJ1-4; no reliable D call. V was clipped by 2 bases and J by 8 bases, with 12 bases between them. There are 14 residues in the CDR3. Germline CDR1 MGHRA, CDR2 YSYEKL. CDR3 amino acids: CASSQPLSREKLFF. The CDR3 nucleotides read TGCGCCAGCAGCCAACCTCTGAGTAGGGAAAAACTGTTTTTT.

The CDR3 DNA is TGTGCCAGCAGTTTCGGACAGGGGAGCAATCAGCCCCAGCATTTT. Translating it yields CASSFGQGSNQPQHF. J is TRBJ1-5 and V is TRBV27; TRBD1 matches 9 bases. The CDR3 extends over 15 amino acids. Germline loops: CDR1 MNHEY, CDR2 SMNVEV (reference sequence). The V and J ends lost 3 bases and 1 base, in that order; junction bases with no gene match: 1.

The chain recombines TRBV18 with TRBJ2-5; D gene ambiguous. Deletions cut 1 base from V and 1 base from J, with 4 bases between. CDR1 and CDR2 from the germline V gene are KGHSH and LQKENI. The CDR3 spans 13 residues. The DNA for the CDR3 is TGTGCCAGCTCACCACAGTTCCAAGAGACCCAGTACTTC. It encodes CASSPQFQETQYF.

The chain employs TRBV5-1 and TRBJ1-4; TRBD1 might be the D (5 bases). Germline V lookup: CDR1 SGHRS, CDR2 YFSETQ. Trimming cost V 4 bases and J 7 bases, with 17 bases left between them. The CDR3 has 15 amino acids. The CDR3 sequence is CASSRTTPGAEKLFF. CDR3 in DNA: TGCGCCAGCAGCCGAACGACGCCCGGGGCTGAAAAACTGTTTTTT.

This clone has just one count. The chain is built from TRBV3-1 (or the pseudogene TRBV3-2) and TRBJ2-3; D unclear. This CDR3 has 12 amino acids. CDR1 and CDR2 from the germline V gene are LGHDT and YNNKEL (reference sequence). V lost 1 base, J lost 7 bases, and 6 bases lay in between. The CDR3 region has the DNA TGTGCCAGCAGCCAAGGGCAAAATACGCAGTATTTT. Residues: CASSQGQNTQYF.

J is TRBJ1-5 and V is TRBV7-2; D is possibly TRBD1 (5 bases). CDR1 is SGHTA, CDR2 FQGNSA, per germline. This CDR3 has 16 amino acids. V lost 1 base, J lost 1 base, and 11 bases lay in between. Written as DNA, the CDR3 is TGTGCCAGCAGCTTAGGCGGGGGTCGAAGCAATCAGCCCCAGCATTTT. This gives the protein CASSLGGGRSNQPQHF. Filled out from reference TRBV7-2 and TRBJ1-5, the complete variable domain reads GAGVSQSPSNKVTEKGKDVELRCDPISGHTALYWYRQSLGQGLEFLIYFQGNSAPDKSGLPSDRFSAERTGGSVSTLTIQRTQQEDSAVYLCASSLGGGRSNQPQHFGDGTRLSIL.

This chain uses TRBV5-6 with TRBJ2-6; D gene uncertain. This CDR3 spans 15 amino acids. CDR1 is SGHDT and CDR2 is YYEEEE in the germline V gene. V lost 5 bases, J lost 0 bases, and 9 bases lay in between. CDR3 amino acids: CASSPRVSGANVLTF. The DNA for the CDR3 is TGTGCCAGCAGTCCAAGAGTCTCTGGGGCCAACGTCCTGACTTTC.

The rearrangement joins TRBV7-9 to TRBJ2-7, with D uncertain. Trimming removed 3 bases from V and 2 bases from J, with 14 bases in between. The CDR3 extends over 15 amino acids. In germline, CDR1 is SEHNR, CDR2 FQNEAQ (reference sequence). The CDR3 nucleotides are TGTGCCAGCAGCTTCCCGGTGGGCGTAACCTACGAGCAGTACTTC. Its translation: CASSFPVGVTYEQYF.

The genes are TRBV7-9 and TRBJ2-5, with a tentative D call TRBD2 (5 bases). The CDR3 sequence is 13 residues long. Germline assignment: CDR1 SEHNR and CDR2 FQNEAQ (reference sequence). The V and J ends lost 5 bases and 5 bases respectively, with 12 bases between them. The CDR3: CASSLGLKETQYF. The CDR3 coding sequence is TGTGCCAGCAGCCTAGGACTTAAGGAGACCCAGTACTTC.

The chain recombines TRBV4-2 with TRBJ1-1; perhaps TRBD1 as D (5 bases). The V gene's germline CDR1 is LGHNA and CDR2 YNFKEQ. Trimming took 6 bases from V and 0 from J, leaving 23 bases between them. The CDR3 is 18 amino acids. CDR3 in DNA: TGTGCCAGCAGGCTAGGAGTATTTTCGGGACGGTTGAACACTGAAGCTTTCTTT. This translates into CASRLGVFSGRLNTEAFF.

The chain has TRBV6-5 and TRBJ2-7, with 13 bases fitting TRBD2. The CDR3 sequence is 13 residues long. CDR1 is MNHEY, CDR2 SVGAGI, per germline. V gave up 8 bases and J gave up 3 bases; unmatched junction bases: 1. The CDR3 loop is CASGTSGIYEQYF. As DNA, the CDR3 is TGTGCCAGCGGGACTAGCGGGATCTACGAGCAGTACTTC.

The chain carries TRBV7-8 and TRBJ2-1; TRBD2 matches 12 bases. This CDR3 spans 15 amino acids. The germline V gene encodes CDR1 SGHVS and CDR2 FQNEAQ. Trimming cost V 4 bases and J 7 bases; bases outside gene matches: 5. CDR3 coding DNA: TGTGCCAGCAGCTCCCGGACTAGCGGGATGAATGAGCAGTTCTTC. Amino acids: CASSSRTSGMNEQFF.